Described below is a single TCR beta chain sequence and its context. Assay used: immunoSEQ multiplex PCR; TCRdb lists only in-frame clones, some missing. Of some 150,000 clones in the sample, 65% to 90% are singletons; the top ten hold about a sixth. The data were taken from a study of radiation and T cells in renal cell carcinoma. Regarding time point: blood 4 weeks post-SBRT, at nephrectomy. Treatment described: 15 Gy SBRT to primary tumor, nephrectomy 4 weeks later. Nephrectomy followed 15 Gy stereotactic body radiation by 4 weeks. After SBRT, blood was collected at 2 and 4 weeks, plus baseline. The sample here was blood, taken from a patient whose treatment included radiotherapy and nephrectomy. The sequence was collected from a woman between 50 and 59 years old with renal cell carcinoma.

The CDR3 DNA sequence: TGTGCCAGCAGCCTTTTTCTTGGGACAGGGGGCGATGGCTACACCTTC. It is translated as CASSLFLGTGGDGYTF. This chain joins TRBV9 and TRBJ1-2; 12 nucleotides line up with TRBD1. Trimming took 4 bases from V and 6 from J; bases not matched to a gene: 10. There are 16 residues in the CDR3. Germline-derived CDR1 and CDR2 are SGDLS and YYNGEE. Supplemented by reference TRBV9 and TRBJ1-2, the full variable domain reads DSGVTQTPKHLITATGQRVTLRCSPRSGDLSVYWYQQSLDQGLQFLIQYYNGEERAKGNILERFSAQQFPDLHSELNLSSLELGDSALYFCASSLFLGTGGDGYTFGSGTRLTVV.